These 12 T cell receptor beta chains were all obtained from the same sample, sequenced in a study of cytomegalovirus exposure and HLA in healthy donors. It was with 60 Vbeta and 13 Jbeta primers that the PCR ran. Method: immunoSEQ multiplex PCR; TCRdb's copy keeps in-frame clones and lacks some. This table holds some 130,000 clones, roughly 80% found once. Sequencing input: PBMCs. These receptors all come from a middle-aged man in good health and CMV-seronegative.

The chain combines TRBV4-3 with TRBJ2-1, with TRBD2 matching 7 bases. With 0 bases clipped from V and 9 bases from J, the junction kept 5 bases outside the gene matches. Germline-derived CDR1 and CDR2 are LGHNA and YSLEER. This CDR3 is 14 amino acids long. This CDR3 reads CASSQDLVAGEQFF. The CDR3 coding sequence is TGCGCCAGCAGCCAAGATCTCGTAGCGGGTGAGCAGTTCTTC.

The rearrangement joins TRBV7-9 to TRBJ2-5; a weak D match, TRBD2 (7 bases). Germline CDR1 and CDR2: SEHNR and FQNEAQ (reference sequence). There are 15 residues in the CDR3. V was cut by 5 bases and J by 3 bases, with 16 bases left in between. The CDR3 region has the DNA TGTGCCAGCAGCCGCAGGGGAGGGGAAAAAGAGACCCAGTACTTC. Its protein is CASSRRGGEKETQYF.

This clone was detected only once. This sequence joins TRBV5-1 and TRBJ1-3; 7 bases are a match to TRBD1. The germline V gene has CDR1 SGHRS and CDR2 YFSETQ. J gave up 0 bases and V 4 bases, and 1 base lay outside the gene matches. CDR3 length: 14 amino acids. CDR3 nucleotides: TGCGCCAGCAGCCCAGGGGGCTCTGGAAACACCATATATTTT. This encodes CASSPGGSGNTIYF.

This chain connects TRBV27 to TRBJ1-2, with 8 bases aligning to TRBD1. This CDR3 spans 13 amino acids. The germline gives CDR1 MNHEY, CDR2 SMNVEV (reference sequence). Trimming removed 3 bases from V and 8 bases from J; junction bases left unmatched: 5. The CDR3 bases are TGTGCCAGCAGTTTTCGAGACAGGGGCGGCTACACCTTC. This gives the protein CASSFRDRGGYTF.

This chain connects TRBV29-1 to TRBJ1-1, with D tentatively TRBD1 (5 bases). The CDR3 runs to 14 residues. Between the trimmed V and J ends, which lost 5 bases and 1 base, there was a span of 14 bases. Looked up from germline, CDR1 is SQVTM and CDR2 is ANQGSEA. DNA of the CDR3: TGCAGCGTTAAACCCACAGGCGCGAACACTGAAGCTTTCTTT. Translated: CSVKPTGANTEAFF.

The chain carries TRBV15 and TRBJ2-5; the D gene is possibly TRBD1 (6 bases). V shed 2 bases and J shed 3 bases, with 10 bases lying between them. The germline CDR1 and CDR2 sequences are LNHNV and YYDKDF (reference sequence). The CDR3 is 14 amino acids. The CDR3 reads CATSRSRDKETQYF. CDR3 DNA: TGTGCCACCAGCAGATCGAGGGACAAAGAGACCCAGTACTTC.

The genes are TRBV11-3 and TRBJ2-1, with 8 bases lining up with TRBD2. V dropped 5 bases and J dropped 4; count of bases not matched to a gene: 4. Germline CDR1 is SGHNT and CDR2 is YENEEA. This CDR3 is 14 amino acids long. CDR3 coding DNA: TGTGCCAGCAGCACGGGACTAGGTTACAATGAGCAGTTCTTC. Its translation: CASSTGLGYNEQFF.

The rearrangement uses TRBV7-9 and TRBJ1-1; D is uncertain. Germline-derived CDR1 and CDR2 are SEHNR and FQNEAQ (reference sequence). The CDR3 covers 14 residues. Trimming shortened V by 2 bases and J by 5 bases, and 12 bases separated the two germline ends. The CDR3 here is CASSLTAAGTEAFF. In DNA form, the CDR3 reads TGTGCCAGCAGCTTAACCGCGGCGGGTACTGAAGCTTTCTTT.

This chain uses TRBV6-6 with TRBJ1-2; maybe TRBD1 (6 bases). This CDR3 comprises 15 residues. With 4 bases removed from V and 4 bases from J, the gap between germline ends came to 16 bases. CDR1 is MNHNY, CDR2 SVGAGI, per germline (reference sequence). CDR3 nucleotide sequence: TGTGCCAGCAGTTTGGGGAGGGGGTCTGTCTATGGCTACACCTTC. This sequence encodes CASSLGRGSVYGYTF.

There are a few counts of this clone. The chain joins TRBV9 to TRBJ1-2; D is unclear. This CDR3 is 14 amino acids long. The V end lost 0 bases, the J end lost 3 bases, and 9 bases lay between the germline ends. Per germline, CDR1 SGDLS and CDR2 YYNGEE. The CDR3 is CASSVEREDYGYTF. The CDR3, as DNA: TGTGCCAGCAGCGTAGAGAGGGAGGACTATGGCTACACCTTC.

This clone showed up just a few times. The J gene is TRBJ2-3, the V gene TRBV5-1; TRBD1 agrees at 10 bases. The CDR3 spans 13 residues. Germline assignment: CDR1 SGHRS and CDR2 YFSETQ. After removal of 4 bases from V and 6 bases from J, the junction contained 2 bases not matched to a gene. This chain's CDR3 is CASSEDRGDTQYF. The CDR3 DNA sequence: TGCGCCAGCAGCGAGGACAGGGGGGATACGCAGTATTTT.

The chain joins TRBV19 to TRBJ1-2; D is ambiguous. This CDR3 is built from 13 residues. CDR1 and CDR2 from the germline V gene are LNHDA and SQIVND (reference sequence). Trimming removed 3 bases from V and 8 bases from J, with 13 bases in between. The CDR3: CASSIEASGGYTF. The DNA of the CDR3 is TGTGCCAGTAGTATTGAGGCCTCGGGGGGCTACACCTTC.